This paragraph reports one T cell receptor beta chain. This sample was included in a study of cytomegalovirus exposure and HLA in healthy donors. Primers: 60 Vbeta forward and 13 Jbeta reverse. The method was immunoSEQ multiplex PCR; TCRdb's version includes in-frame clones alone and lacks a portion of them. The sample has 100,000 to 150,000 clones; over 9.5% are singletons. This clonotype originated in a woman younger than 30 in good health and CMV-seropositive. The sample comprised PBMCs.

The CDR3 coding sequence is TGTGCCAGTAGTAGACTTCAGGGAAACACCATATATTTT. Translated, it gives CASSRLQGNTIYF. The chain joins TRBV19 to TRBJ1-3; the D is unclear. The CDR3 is 13 amino acids. Trimming took off 4 bases at V and 4 bases at J, with 8 bases between the two ends. From germline, CDR1 is LNHDA and CDR2 SQIVND (reference sequence). The full variable domain, with the rest looked up from reference TRBV19 and TRBJ1-3, is DGGITQSPKYLFRKEGQNVTLSCEQNLNHDAMYWYRQDPGQGLRLIYYSQIVNDFQKGDIAEGYSVSREKKESFPLTVTSAQKNPTAFYLCASSRLQGNTIYFGEGSWLTVV.